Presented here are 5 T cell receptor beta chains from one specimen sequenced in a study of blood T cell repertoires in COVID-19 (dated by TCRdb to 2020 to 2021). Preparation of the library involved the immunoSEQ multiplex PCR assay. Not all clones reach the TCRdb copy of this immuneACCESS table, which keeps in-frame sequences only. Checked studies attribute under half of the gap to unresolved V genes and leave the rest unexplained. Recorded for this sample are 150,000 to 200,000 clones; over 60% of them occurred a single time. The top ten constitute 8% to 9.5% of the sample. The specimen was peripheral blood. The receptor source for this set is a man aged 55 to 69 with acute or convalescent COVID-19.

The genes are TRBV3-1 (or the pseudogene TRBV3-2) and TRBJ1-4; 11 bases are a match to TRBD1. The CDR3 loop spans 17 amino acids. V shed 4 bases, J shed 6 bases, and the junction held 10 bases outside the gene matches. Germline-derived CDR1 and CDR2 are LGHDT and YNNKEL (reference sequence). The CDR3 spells CASSPRTGGPGDEKLFF. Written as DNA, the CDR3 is TGTGCCAGCAGCCCTCGGACAGGGGGCCCAGGGGATGAAAAACTGTTTTTT.

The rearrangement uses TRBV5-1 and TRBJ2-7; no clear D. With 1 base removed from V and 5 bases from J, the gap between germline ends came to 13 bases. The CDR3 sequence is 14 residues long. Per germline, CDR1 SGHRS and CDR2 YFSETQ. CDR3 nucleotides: TGCGCCAGCAGCTTGTTAGAGACGAGGAACGAGCAGTACTTC. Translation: CASSLLETRNEQYF. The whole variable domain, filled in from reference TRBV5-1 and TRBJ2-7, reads KAGVTQTPRYLIKTRGQQVTLSCSPISGHRSVSWYQQTPGQGLQFLFEYFSETQRNKGNFPGRFSGRQFSNSRSEMNVSTLELGDSALYLCASSLLETRNEQYFGPGTRLTVT.

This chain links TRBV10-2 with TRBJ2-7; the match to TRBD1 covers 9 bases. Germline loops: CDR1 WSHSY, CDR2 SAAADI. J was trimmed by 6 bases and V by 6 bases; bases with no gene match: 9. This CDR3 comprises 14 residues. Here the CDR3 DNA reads TGCGCCAGCAGGAAAGCGGGACAGGGACTCGAGCAGTACTTC. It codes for CASRKAGQGLEQYF.

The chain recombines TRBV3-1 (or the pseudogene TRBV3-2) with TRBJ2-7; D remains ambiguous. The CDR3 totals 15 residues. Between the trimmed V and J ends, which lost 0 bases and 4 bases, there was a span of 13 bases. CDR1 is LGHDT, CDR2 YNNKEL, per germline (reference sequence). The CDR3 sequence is CASSQDNVRVYEQYF. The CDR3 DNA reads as TGTGCCAGCAGCCAAGATAACGTCCGGGTATACGAGCAGTACTTC.

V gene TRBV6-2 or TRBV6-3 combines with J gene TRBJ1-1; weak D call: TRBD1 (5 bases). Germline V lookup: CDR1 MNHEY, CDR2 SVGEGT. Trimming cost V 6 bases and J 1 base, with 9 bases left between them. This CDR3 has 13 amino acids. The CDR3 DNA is TGTGCCAGCAGCGCGGGGGGGAACACTGAAGCTTTCTTT. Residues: CASSAGGNTEAFF.